The clone carrying this T cell receptor (beta chain) was detected only a few times. No antigen is known for it. V shed 8 bases and J shed 7 bases, with 14 bases lying between them. The CDR3 sequence is 13 residues long. In germline, CDR1 is SGHVS, CDR2 FQNEAQ. Method: immunoSEQ multiplex PCR; TCRdb's copy keeps in-frame clones and lacks some. The table includes 25,000 to 30,000 clones, more than 85% detected once. These data are taken from a study of OX40 agonist ivuxolimab in advanced cancers. Study details: Of the patients, three showed partial responses, one with hepatocellular carcinoma and two with cutaneous melanoma.

Overall study results and limits: Clonal expansion from baseline to week 6 occurred in both CD4+ and CD8+ T cells. Compared with CD4+, CD8+ T cells on average had more expanded clones.

The V and J genes are TRBV7-8 and TRBJ2-2; tentatively, D is TRBD2 (6 bases). Material: CD4+ or CD8+ T cells sorted from blood, obtained in a trial of the OX40 agonist ivuxolimab. This clonotype was obtained from an adult with an advanced solid tumor such as melanoma, head and neck, liver or kidney cancer. Here the CDR3 DNA reads TGTGCCAGCTTCGGCGGGAATGACGGGGAGCTGTTTTTT. Translating gives CASFGGNDGELFF.